This TCR beta chain was recorded in a study of shared clonotypes between healthy human individuals. In the case of this clone: The antigen remains undetermined.

Broader study findings: Some naive CD4 clonotypes, around 4.7%, turned up in common across a handful of donors.

TCRdb's table, derived via immunoSEQ multiplex PCR, lists solely in-frame clones and lacks some. This table has 550,000 to 800,000 clones, roughly 70% appearing once. Germline CDR1 reads MDHEN; CDR2 reads SYDVKM. V was cut by 7 bases and J by 3 bases, with 10 bases left in between. There are 12 residues in the CDR3. The rearrangement joins TRBV28 to TRBJ2-7, with D hard to call. Sequenced sample: memory CD4+ T cells sorted from blood. Documented subset: CD45RA-negative fraction. This TCR was recovered from a woman in her twenties or thirties in good health. CDR3 sequence (DNA): TGTGCCAGCACCCAATTGGGCTACGAGCAGTACTTC. Its translation is CASTQLGYEQYF.